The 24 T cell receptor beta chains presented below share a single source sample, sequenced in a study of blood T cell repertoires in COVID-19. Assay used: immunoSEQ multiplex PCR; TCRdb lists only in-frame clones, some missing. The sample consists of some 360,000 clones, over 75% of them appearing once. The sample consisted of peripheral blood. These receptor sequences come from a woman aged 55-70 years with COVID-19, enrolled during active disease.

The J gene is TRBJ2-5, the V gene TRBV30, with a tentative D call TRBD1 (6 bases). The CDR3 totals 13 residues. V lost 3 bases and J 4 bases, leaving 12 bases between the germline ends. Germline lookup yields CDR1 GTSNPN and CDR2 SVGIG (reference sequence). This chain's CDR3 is CAWSRGPRETQYF. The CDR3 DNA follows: TGTGCCTGGAGCAGGGGCCCCAGAGAGACCCAGTACTTC.

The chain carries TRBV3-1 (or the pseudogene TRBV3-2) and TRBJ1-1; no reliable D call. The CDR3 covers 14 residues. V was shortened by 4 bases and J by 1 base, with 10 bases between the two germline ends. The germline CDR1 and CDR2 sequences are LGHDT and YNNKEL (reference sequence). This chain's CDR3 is CASSRQRGNTEAFF. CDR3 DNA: TGTGCCAGCAGCCGACAACGGGGGAACACTGAAGCTTTCTTT.

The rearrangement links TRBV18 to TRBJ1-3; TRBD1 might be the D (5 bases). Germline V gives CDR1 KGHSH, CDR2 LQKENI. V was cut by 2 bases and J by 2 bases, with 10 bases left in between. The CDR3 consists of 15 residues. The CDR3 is CASSPSLGPGNTIYF. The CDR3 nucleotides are TGTGCCAGCTCACCATCATTGGGGCCTGGAAACACCATATATTTT.

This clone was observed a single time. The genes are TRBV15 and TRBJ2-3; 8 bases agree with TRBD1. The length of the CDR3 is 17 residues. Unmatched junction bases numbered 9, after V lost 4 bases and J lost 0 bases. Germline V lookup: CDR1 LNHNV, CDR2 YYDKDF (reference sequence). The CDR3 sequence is CATSIGMDRASTDTQYF. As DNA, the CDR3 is TGTGCCACCAGCATTGGGATGGACAGGGCAAGCACAGATACGCAGTATTTT.

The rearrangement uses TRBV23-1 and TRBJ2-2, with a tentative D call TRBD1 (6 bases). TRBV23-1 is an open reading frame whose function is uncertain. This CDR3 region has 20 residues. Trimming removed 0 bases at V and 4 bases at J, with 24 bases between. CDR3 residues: CASSQSIRLAGDSSTGELFF. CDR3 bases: TGCGCCAGCAGTCAATCGATCCGGTTGGCAGGGGATTCGAGCACCGGGGAGCTGTTTTTT.

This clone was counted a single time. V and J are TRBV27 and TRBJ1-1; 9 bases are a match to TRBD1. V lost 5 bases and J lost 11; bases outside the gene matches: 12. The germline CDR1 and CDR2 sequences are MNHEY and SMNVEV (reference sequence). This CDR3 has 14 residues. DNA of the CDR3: TGTGCCAGCAGTCCGTCCCGGGACAGGGTTCGGGCTTTCTTT. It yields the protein CASSPSRDRVRAFF.

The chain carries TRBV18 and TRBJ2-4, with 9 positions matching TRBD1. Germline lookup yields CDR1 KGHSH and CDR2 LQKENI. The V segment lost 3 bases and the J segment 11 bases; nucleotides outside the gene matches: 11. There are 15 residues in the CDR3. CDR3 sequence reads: CASSPRPGQGLVQYF. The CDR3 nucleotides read TGTGCCAGCTCACCTCGACCGGGACAGGGACTGGTTCAGTACTTC.

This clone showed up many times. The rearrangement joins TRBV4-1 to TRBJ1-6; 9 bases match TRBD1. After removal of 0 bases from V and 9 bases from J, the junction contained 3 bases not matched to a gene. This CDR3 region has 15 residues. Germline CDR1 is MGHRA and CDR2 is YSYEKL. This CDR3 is CASSQEGQGGSPLHF. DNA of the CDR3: TGCGCCAGCAGCCAAGAGGGACAGGGCGGTTCACCCCTCCACTTT.

The CDR3 DNA sequence: TGTGCCAGCAGCCACACTCAGACAGGGGCCTATGGCTACACCTTC. This translates into CASSHTQTGAYGYTF. The genes are TRBV3-1 (or the pseudogene TRBV3-2) and TRBJ1-2, with 8 bases lining up with TRBD1. The CDR3 runs 15 residues. Trimming at V came to 3 bases and at J to 4 bases, leaving 7 bases not matched to a gene. Germline assignment: CDR1 LGHDT and CDR2 YNNKEL (reference sequence).

CDR3 in DNA: TGCAGCGCTCGGACGGGGATGAACACTGAAGCTTTCTTT. Encoded protein: CSARTGMNTEAFF. This chain connects TRBV29-1 to TRBJ1-1; D not certain. V was pared by 7 bases and J by 0 bases, with 12 bases between. The CDR3 spans 13 residues. Per the germline V gene, CDR1 is SQVTM and CDR2 is ANQGSEA.

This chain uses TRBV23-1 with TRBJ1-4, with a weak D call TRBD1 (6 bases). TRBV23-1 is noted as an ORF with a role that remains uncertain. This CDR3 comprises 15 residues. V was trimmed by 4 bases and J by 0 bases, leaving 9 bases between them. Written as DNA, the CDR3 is TGCGCCAGCAGTCCGACAGGAGCAACTAATGAAAAACTGTTTTTT. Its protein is CASSPTGATNEKLFF.

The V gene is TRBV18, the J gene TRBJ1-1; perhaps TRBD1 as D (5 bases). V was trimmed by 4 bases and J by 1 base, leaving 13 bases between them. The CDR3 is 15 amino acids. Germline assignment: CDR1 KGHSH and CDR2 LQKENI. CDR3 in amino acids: CASSRVGGPNTEAFF. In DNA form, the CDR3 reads TGTGCCAGCTCACGGGTGGGGGGACCGAACACTGAAGCTTTCTTT.

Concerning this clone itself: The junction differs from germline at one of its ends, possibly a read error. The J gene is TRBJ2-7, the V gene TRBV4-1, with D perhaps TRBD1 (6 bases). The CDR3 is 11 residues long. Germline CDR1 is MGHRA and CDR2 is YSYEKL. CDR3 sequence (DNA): TGCGCCAGCAGCCAAGATGGGGGCCAGACCTTC. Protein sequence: CASSQDGGQTF.

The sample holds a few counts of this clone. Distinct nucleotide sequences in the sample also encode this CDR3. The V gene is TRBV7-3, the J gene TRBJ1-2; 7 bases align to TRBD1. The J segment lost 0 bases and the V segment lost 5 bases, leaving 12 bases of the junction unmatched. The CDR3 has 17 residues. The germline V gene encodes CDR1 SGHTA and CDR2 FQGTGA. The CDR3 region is CASSPSGQITSNYGYTF. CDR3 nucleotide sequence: TGTGCCAGCAGCCCCTCGGGACAGATCACCTCTAACTATGGCTACACCTTC.

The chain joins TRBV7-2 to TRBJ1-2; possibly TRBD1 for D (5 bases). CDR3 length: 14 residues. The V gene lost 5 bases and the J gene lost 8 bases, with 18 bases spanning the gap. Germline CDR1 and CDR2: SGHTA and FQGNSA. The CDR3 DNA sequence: TGTGCCAGCAGCCCCGGGGGGGTTAACGACGGCTACACCTTC. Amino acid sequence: CASSPGGVNDGYTF.

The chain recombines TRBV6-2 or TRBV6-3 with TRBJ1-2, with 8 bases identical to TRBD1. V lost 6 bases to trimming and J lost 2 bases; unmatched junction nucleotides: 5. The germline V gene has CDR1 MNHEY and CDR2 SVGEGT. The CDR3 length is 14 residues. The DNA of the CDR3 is TGTGCCAGCAGCCAGGGACAGGCGAACTATGGCTACACCTTC. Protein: CASSQGQANYGYTF.

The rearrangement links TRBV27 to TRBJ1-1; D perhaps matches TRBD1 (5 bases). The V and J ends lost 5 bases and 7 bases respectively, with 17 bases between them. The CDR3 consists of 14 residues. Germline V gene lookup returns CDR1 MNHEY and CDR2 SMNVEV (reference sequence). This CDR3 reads CASSPLVTGNEAFF. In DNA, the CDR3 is TGTGCCAGCAGTCCTCTCGTAACAGGTAATGAAGCTTTCTTT.

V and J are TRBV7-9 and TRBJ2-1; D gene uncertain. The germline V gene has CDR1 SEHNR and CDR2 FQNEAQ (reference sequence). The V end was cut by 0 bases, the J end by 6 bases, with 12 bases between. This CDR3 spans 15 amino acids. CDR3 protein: CASSLAASVFNEQFF. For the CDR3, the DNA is TGTGCCAGCAGCTTAGCGGCCAGCGTATTCAATGAGCAGTTCTTC.

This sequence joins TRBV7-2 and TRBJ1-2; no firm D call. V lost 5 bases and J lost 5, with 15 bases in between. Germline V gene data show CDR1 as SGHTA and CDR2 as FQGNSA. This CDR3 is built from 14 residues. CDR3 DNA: TGTGCCAGCAGCGCGGCAGACGGGAGATATGGCTACACCTTC. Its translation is CASSAADGRYGYTF.

The CDR3 DNA reads as TGTGCCAGCAAGCGCGGACTCACAGATACGCAGTATTTT. This sequence encodes CASKRGLTDTQYF. The chain carries TRBV7-9 and TRBJ2-3; TRBD2 is a possible D gene (5 bases). Germline values: CDR1 SEHNR, CDR2 FQNEAQ (reference sequence). Deletions cut 7 bases from V and 2 bases from J, with 10 bases between. The CDR3 is 13 residues long.

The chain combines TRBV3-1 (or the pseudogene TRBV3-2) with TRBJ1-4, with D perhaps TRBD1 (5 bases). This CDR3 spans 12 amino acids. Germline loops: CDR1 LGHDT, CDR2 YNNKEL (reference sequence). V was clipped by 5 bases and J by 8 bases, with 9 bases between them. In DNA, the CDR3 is TGTGCCAGCAGCGCAGGGCCCGAAAAACTGTTTTTT. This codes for CASSAGPEKLFF.

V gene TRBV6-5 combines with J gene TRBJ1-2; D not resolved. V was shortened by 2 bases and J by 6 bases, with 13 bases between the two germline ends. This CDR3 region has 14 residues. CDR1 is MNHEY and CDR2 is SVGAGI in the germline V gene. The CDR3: CASSYNPAVNGYTF. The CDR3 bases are TGTGCCAGCAGTTACAACCCGGCGGTTAATGGCTACACCTTC.

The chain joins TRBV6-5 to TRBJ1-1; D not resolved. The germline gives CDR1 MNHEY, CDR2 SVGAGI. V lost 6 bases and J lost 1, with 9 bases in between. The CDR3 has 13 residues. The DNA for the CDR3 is TGTGCCAGCAGCCGCCGGGGGAACACTGAAGCTTTCTTT. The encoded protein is CASSRRGNTEAFF.

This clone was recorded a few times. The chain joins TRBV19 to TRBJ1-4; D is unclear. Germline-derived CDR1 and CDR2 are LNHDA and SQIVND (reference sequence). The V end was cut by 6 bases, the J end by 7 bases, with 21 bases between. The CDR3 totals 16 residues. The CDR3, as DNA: TGTGCCAGTAGCCTCGGACTAAACCTGGGGAGTGAAAAACTGTTTTTT. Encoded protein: CASSLGLNLGSEKLFF. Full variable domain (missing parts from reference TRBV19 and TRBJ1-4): DGGITQSPKYLFRKEGQNVTLSCEQNLNHDAMYWYRQDPGQGLRLIYYSQIVNDFQKGDIAEGYSVSREKKESFPLTVTSAQKNPTAFYLCASSLGLNLGSEKLFFGSGTQLSVL.